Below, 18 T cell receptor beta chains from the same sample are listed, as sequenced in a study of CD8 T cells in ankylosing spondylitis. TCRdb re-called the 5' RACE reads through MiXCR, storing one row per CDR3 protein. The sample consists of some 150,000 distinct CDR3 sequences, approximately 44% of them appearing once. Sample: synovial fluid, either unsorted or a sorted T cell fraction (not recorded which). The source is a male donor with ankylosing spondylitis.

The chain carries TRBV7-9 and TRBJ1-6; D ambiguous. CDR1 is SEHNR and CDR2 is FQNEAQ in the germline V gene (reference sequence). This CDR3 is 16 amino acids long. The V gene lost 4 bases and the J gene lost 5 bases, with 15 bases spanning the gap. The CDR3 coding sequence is TGTGCCAGCAGCTCGCAACCCTCAGGAGATAATTCACCCCTCCACTTT. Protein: CASSSQPSGDNSPLHF.

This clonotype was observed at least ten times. The CDR3 here is CASSESRSMLGEAFF. For the CDR3, the DNA is TGCGCCAGCAGTGAGTCGCGCAGCATGTTGGGTGAAGCTTTCTTT. The chain recombines TRBV10-2 with TRBJ1-1; no clear D gene. Looked up from germline, CDR1 is WSHSY and CDR2 is SAAADI. Trimming removed 0 bases at V and 7 bases at J, with 15 bases between. CDR3 length: 15 residues.

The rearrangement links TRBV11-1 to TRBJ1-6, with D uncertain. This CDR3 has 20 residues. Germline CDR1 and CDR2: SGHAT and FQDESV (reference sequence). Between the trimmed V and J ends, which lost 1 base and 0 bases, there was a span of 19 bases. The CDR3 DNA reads TGTGCCAGCAGCTTAGTCTATATAAGCGGCAGGAGCTCCTATAATTCACCCCTCCACTTT. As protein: CASSLVYISGRSSYNSPLHF.

The CDR3 protein is CASSLGPLNQPQHF. CDR3 DNA sequence: TGTGCCAGCAGCTTGGGTCCCCTGAATCAGCCCCAGCATTTT. This rearrangement joins TRBV7-6 to TRBJ1-5; D not certain. From germline, CDR1 is SGHVS and CDR2 FNYEAQ. The CDR3 runs to 14 residues. The V gene lost 3 bases and the J gene lost 4 bases, with 10 bases spanning the gap.

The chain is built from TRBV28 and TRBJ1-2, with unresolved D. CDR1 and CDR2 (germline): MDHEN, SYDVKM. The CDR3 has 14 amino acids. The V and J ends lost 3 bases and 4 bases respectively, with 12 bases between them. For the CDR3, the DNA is TGTGCCAGCAGTTTTCCCCGGGCTTTCTATGGCTACACCTTC. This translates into CASSFPRAFYGYTF.

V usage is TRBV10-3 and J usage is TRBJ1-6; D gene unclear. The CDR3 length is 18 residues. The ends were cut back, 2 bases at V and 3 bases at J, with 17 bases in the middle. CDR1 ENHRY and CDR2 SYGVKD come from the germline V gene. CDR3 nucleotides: TGTGCCATCAGTGAGGGATTAATTAATTGGGACTATAATTCACCCCTCCACTTT. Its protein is CAISEGLINWDYNSPLHF.

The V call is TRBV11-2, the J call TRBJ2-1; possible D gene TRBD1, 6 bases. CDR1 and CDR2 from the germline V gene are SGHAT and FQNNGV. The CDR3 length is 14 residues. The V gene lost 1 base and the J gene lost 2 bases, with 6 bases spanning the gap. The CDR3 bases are TGTGCCAGCAGCTTAGCAGGGGCCTACAATGAGCAGTTCTTC. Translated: CASSLAGAYNEQFF.

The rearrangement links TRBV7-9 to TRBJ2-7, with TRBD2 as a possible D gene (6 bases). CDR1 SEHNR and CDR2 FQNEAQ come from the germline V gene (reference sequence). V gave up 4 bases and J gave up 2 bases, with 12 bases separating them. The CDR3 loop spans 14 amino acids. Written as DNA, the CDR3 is TGTGCCAGCAGCTCCCCATGGGAGGCCTACGAGCAGTACTTC. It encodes CASSSPWEAYEQYF.

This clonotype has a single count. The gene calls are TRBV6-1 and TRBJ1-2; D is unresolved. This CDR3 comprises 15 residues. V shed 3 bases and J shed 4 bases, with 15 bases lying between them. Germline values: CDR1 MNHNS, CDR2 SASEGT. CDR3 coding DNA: TGTGCCAGCAGTGAGTGGCAGCCACTATTCTATGGCTACACCTTC. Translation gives CASSEWQPLFYGYTF.

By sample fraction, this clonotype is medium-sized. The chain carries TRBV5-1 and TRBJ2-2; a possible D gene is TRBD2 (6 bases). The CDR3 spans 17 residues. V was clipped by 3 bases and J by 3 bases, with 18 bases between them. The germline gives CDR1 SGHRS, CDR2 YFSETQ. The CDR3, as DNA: TGCGCCAGCAGCTGGGGTATTCGGTCGGGGGACACCGGGGAGCTGTTTTTT. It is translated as CASSWGIRSGDTGELFF.

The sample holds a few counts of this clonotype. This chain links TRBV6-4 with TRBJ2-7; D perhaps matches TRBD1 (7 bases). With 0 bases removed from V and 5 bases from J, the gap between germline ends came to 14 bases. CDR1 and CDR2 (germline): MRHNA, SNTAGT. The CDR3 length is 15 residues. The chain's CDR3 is CASSDSAGGKNEQYF. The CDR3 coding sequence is TGTGCCAGCAGTGACTCGGCAGGGGGGAAAAACGAGCAGTACTTC.

This CDR3 reads CASSVSAGNTIYF. The CDR3 DNA reads as TGTGCCAGCAGCGTAAGTGCCGGAAACACCATATATTTT. The V gene is TRBV9, the J gene TRBJ1-3; D gene uncertain. V was clipped by 1 base and J by 4 bases, with 6 bases between them. The CDR3 spans 13 residues. Germline V gene sequence: CDR1 SGDLS, CDR2 YYNGEE.

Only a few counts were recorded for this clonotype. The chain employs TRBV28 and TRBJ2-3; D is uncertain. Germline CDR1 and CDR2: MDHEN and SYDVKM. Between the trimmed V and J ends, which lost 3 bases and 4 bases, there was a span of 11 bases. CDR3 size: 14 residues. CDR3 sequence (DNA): TGTGCCAGCAGTTTGTGGCGGATCCCAGATACGCAGTATTTT. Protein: CASSLWRIPDTQYF.

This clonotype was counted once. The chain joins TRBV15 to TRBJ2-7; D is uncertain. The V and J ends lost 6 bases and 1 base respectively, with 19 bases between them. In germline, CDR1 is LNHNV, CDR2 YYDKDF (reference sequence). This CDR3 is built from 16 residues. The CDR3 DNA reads TGTGCCACCAGTCATACCGGCCACCTGGGGTCCTACGAGCAGTACTTC. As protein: CATSHTGHLGSYEQYF.

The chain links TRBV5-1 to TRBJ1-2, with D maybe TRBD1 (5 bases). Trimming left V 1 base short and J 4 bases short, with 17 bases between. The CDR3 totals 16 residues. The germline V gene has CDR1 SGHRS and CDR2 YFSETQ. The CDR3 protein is CASSLRPRVGPYGYTF. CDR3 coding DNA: TGCGCCAGCAGCTTGAGACCCAGGGTGGGTCCCTATGGCTACACCTTC.

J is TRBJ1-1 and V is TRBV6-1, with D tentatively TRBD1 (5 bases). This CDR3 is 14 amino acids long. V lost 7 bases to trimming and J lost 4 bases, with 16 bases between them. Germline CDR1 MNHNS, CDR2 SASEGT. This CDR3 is CASTQGQLGTEAFF. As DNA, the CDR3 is TGTGCCAGCACTCAGGGCCAACTGGGCACTGAAGCTTTCTTT.

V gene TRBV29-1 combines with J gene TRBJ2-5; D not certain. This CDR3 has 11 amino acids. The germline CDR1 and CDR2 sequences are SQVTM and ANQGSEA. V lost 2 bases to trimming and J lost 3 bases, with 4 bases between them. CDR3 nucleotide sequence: TGCAGCGTTGAAACAGAAGAGACCCAGTACTTC. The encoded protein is CSVETEETQYF.

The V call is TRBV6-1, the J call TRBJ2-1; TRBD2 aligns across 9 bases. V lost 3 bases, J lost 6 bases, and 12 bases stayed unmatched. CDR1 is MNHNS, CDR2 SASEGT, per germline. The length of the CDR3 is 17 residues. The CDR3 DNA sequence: TGTGCCAGCAGTGATCCCGATACGGGACTAGCTCGCAATGAGCAGTTCTTC. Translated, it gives CASSDPDTGLARNEQFF.